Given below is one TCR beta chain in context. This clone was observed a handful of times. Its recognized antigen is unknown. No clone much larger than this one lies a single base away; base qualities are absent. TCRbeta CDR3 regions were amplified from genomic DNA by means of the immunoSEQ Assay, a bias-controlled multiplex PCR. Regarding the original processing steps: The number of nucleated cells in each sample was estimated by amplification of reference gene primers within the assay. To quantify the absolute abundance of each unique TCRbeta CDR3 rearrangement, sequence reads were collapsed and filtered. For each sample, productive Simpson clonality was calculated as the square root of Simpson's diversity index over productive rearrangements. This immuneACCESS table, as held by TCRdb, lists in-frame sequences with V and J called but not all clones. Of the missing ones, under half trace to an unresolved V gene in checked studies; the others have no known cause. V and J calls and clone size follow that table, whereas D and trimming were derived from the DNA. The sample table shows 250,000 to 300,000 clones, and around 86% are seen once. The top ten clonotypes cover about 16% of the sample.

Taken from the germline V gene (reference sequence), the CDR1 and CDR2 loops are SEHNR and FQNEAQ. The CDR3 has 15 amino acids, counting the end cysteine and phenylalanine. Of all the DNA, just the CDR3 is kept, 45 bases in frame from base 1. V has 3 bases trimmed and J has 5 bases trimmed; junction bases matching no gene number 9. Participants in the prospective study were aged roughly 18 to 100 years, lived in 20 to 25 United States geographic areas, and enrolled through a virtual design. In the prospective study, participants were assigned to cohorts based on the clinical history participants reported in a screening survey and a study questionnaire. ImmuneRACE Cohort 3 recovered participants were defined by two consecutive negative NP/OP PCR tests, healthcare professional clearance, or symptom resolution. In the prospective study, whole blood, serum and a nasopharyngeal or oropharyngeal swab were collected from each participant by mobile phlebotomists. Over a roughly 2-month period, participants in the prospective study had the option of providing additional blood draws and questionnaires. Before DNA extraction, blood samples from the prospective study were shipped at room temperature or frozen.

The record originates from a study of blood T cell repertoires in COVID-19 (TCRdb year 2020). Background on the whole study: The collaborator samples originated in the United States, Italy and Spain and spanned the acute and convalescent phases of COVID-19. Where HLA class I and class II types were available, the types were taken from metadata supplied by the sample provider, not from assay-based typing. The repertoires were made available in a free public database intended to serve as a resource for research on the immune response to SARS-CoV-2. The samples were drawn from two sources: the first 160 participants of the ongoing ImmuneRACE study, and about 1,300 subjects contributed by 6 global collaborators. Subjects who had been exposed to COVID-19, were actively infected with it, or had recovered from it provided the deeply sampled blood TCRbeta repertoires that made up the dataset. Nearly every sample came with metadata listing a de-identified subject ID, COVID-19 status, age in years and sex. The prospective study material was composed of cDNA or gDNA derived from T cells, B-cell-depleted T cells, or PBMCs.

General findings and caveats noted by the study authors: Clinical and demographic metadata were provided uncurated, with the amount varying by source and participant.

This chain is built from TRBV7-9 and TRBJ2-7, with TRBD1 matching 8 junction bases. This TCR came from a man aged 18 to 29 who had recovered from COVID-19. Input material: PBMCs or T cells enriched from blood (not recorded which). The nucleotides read TGTGCCAGCAGCTTCAGAGACAGGGGTGCGCACGAGCAGTACTTC. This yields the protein CASSFRDRGAHEQYF.